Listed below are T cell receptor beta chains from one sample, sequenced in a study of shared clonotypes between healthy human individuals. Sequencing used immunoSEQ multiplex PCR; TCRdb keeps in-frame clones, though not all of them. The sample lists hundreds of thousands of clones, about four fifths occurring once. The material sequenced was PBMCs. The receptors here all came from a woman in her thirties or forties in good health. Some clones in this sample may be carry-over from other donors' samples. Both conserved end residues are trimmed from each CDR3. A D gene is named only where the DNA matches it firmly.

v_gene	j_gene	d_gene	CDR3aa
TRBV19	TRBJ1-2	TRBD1	ASSPPGRGHVSGYT
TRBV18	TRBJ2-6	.	ASSPEGSLTVLT
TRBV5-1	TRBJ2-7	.	ASSYRDGSSYEQY
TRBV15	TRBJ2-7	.	ATSRVIGSFDEQY
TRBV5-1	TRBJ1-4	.	ASSREVAEKLF
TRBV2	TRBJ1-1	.	ASRDSLNTEAF
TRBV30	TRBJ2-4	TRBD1	AWLGTGTSGIAKNIQY
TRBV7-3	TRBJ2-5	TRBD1	ASSLRGQGAWETQY
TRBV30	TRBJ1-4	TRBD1	AWGQGGHEKLF
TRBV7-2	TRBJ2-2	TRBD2	ASSDVGAGGGTGELF
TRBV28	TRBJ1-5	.	ASSLTLGLRGLLNQPQH
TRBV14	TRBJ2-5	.	ASSHYVQKETQY
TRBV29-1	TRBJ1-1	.	SADPPTRGNTEAF
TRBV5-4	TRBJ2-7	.	ASSLDTGRTESEQY
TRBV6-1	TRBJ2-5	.	ASSGNQETQY
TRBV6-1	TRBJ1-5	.	ASSVQGGQPQH
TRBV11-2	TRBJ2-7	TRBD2	ASSPVAGGPYEQY
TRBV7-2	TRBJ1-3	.	ASSLANTRSGNTIY
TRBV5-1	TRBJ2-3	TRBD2	ASSLGTGGDTQY
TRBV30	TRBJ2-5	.	AWNRNVQETQY